Each of the 26 T cell receptor beta chains below was sequenced from the same sample in a study of OX40 agonist ivuxolimab in advanced cancers. Library preparation used the immunoSEQ multiplex PCR assay. Here the immuneACCESS table is served through TCRdb, limited to in-frame sequences with V and J called. Missing clones are a known gap in these copies; in checked studies unresolved V genes cover under half, and the rest lacks a known reason. The table for this sample lists 37,000 or so clones; around 86% of them were counted only once. 2.4% of the sample goes to the ten largest clones. The sample here was CD4+ or CD8+ T cells sorted from blood, taken in a trial of the OX40 agonist ivuxolimab. The receptor source for this set is an adult with an advanced solid tumor such as melanoma, head and neck, liver or kidney cancer.

The chain has TRBV6-1 and TRBJ2-6; D might be TRBD2 (6 bases). Germline lookup yields CDR1 MNHNS and CDR2 SASEGT. V lost 10 bases, J lost 4 bases, and 17 bases lay in between. The CDR3 is 15 amino acids. CDR3 DNA: TGTGCCACAGCAAGGGGAGGTTCAGGGGCCAACGTCCTGACTTTC. Translated, it gives CATARGGSGANVLTF.

The rearrangement links TRBV7-3 to TRBJ2-1; D gene uncertain. The V gene's germline CDR1 is SGHTA and CDR2 FQGTGA. The CDR3 runs 14 residues. V lost 2 bases, J lost 5 bases, and 10 bases lay in between. The CDR3 sequence is CASSLSSQNNEQFF. The CDR3 DNA sequence: TGTGCCAGCAGCTTATCGAGTCAGAACAATGAGCAGTTCTTC. The full variable domain, with the rest looked up from reference TRBV7-3 and TRBJ2-1, is GAGVSQTPSNKVTEKGKYVELRCDPISGHTALYWYRQSLGQGPEFLIYFQGTGAADDSGLPNDRFFAVRPEGSVSTLKIQRTERGDSAVYLCASSLSSQNNEQFFGPGTRLTVL.

This clone has just one count. The rearrangement joins TRBV6-6 to TRBJ1-1, with D possibly TRBD1 on 6 matching bases. There are 13 residues in the CDR3. V shed 8 bases and J shed 1 base, with 11 bases lying between them. The germline CDR1 and CDR2 sequences are MNHNY and SVGAGI (reference sequence). The CDR3 region is CASRVGQNTEAFF. CDR3 DNA: TGTGCCAGCCGAGTGGGACAGAACACTGAAGCTTTCTTT.

The chain employs TRBV6-6 and TRBJ1-2, with 7 nucleotides matching TRBD1. Germline V gene data show CDR1 as MNHNY and CDR2 as SVGAGI (reference sequence). J was trimmed by 7 bases and V by 2 bases; bases with no gene match: 10. This CDR3 region has 15 residues. The CDR3 DNA sequence: TGTGCCAGCAGTTACCGAAGAACAGGGGAAGGTGGCTACACCTTC. Protein product: CASSYRRTGEGGYTF.

The V gene is TRBV10-3, the J gene TRBJ1-5; maybe TRBD1 (5 bases). The V gene's germline CDR1 is ENHRY and CDR2 SYGVKD. Trimming left V 10 bases short and J 1 base short, with 14 bases between. CDR3 length: 14 residues. The CDR3 loop is CATSGDESNQPQHF. In DNA form, the CDR3 reads TGTGCCACCAGCGGGGACGAGAGCAATCAGCCCCAGCATTTT.

The rearrangement joins TRBV15 to TRBJ2-1; 9 positions match TRBD2. Germline V lookup: CDR1 LNHNV, CDR2 YYDKDF (reference sequence). The V and J ends lost 1 base and 5 bases, in that order; junction bases with no gene match: 6. The CDR3 is 16 residues long. The DNA for the CDR3 is TGTGCCACCAGCAGAGGGAGCGGGGGGACCGACAATGAGCAGTTCTTC. It encodes CATSRGSGGTDNEQFF.

This clone was seen just once. The chain links TRBV14 to TRBJ1-4, with 7 positions matching TRBD1. Germline lookup yields CDR1 SGHDN and CDR2 FVKESK. V was pared by 3 bases and J by 5 bases, with 3 bases of the junction left unmatched. The CDR3 spans 14 residues. The CDR3: CASSQRQGNEKLFF. CDR3 nucleotide sequence: TGTGCCAGCAGCCAGAGACAGGGCAATGAAAAACTGTTTTTT.

This sequence joins TRBV4-1 and TRBJ1-1; weak D call: TRBD1 (6 bases). V shed 10 bases and J shed 4 bases, with 19 bases lying between them. Looked up from germline, CDR1 is MGHRA and CDR2 is YSYEKL. The CDR3 totals 14 residues. Here the CDR3 DNA reads TGCGCCACCCGGGGGGCCCTTCGGGGCACTGAAGCTTTCTTT. Encoded protein: CATRGALRGTEAFF.

J is TRBJ2-1 and V is TRBV23-1; 11 bases align to TRBD2. TRBV23-1 is placed among ORFs of uncertain function. CDR3 length: 22 residues. Trimming took 0 bases from V and 0 from J; bases not matched to a gene: 16. The CDR3 reads CASSQSRCRSGLAESSYNEQFF. The CDR3 DNA is TGCGCCAGCAGTCAATCAAGGTGTCGATCGGGACTAGCGGAAAGCTCCTACAATGAGCAGTTCTTC.

The chain has TRBV4-1 and TRBJ2-3, with D perhaps matching TRBD1 or TRBD2 (5 bases each). CDR3 length: 16 amino acids. CDR1 MGHRA and CDR2 YSYEKL come from the germline V gene. Between the trimmed V and J ends, which lost 0 bases and 2 bases, there was a span of 12 bases. This chain's CDR3 is CASSQDIGGVTDTQYF. The CDR3 coding sequence is TGCGCCAGCAGCCAAGATATTGGGGGAGTCACAGATACGCAGTATTTT.

This chain joins TRBV7-9 and TRBJ2-1; D uncertain. V was clipped by 5 bases and J by 5 bases, with 16 bases between them. The CDR3 is made up of 15 amino acids. Per germline, CDR1 SEHNR and CDR2 FQNEAQ (reference sequence). CDR3 sequence (DNA): TGTGCCAGCAGCCCAGCCGGGCCTCTACACAATGAGCAGTTCTTC. This sequence encodes CASSPAGPLHNEQFF.

The chain is built from TRBV29-1 and TRBJ1-1; D is unresolved. V dropped 4 bases and J dropped 6 bases, with 15 bases sitting between them. The germline V gene has CDR1 SQVTM and CDR2 ANQGSEA. CDR3 length: 13 amino acids. The CDR3 region has the DNA TGCAGCGTTGGTGACAAGGCGCGAGCTGAAGCTTTCTTT. The encoded protein is CSVGDKARAEAFF.

The chain uses TRBV4-1 and TRBJ2-3; D might be TRBD1 or TRBD2, each matching 5 bases. The CDR3 is made up of 12 amino acids. Germline-derived CDR1 and CDR2 are MGHRA and YSYEKL. Trimming cost V 5 bases and J 9 bases, with 12 bases left between them. CDR3 in amino acids: CASSGTLSTQYF. In DNA form, the CDR3 reads TGCGCCAGCAGCGGGACCCTGAGCACGCAGTATTTT.

CDR3 sequence: CARTSKLAGGLTGMDEQFF. CDR3 nucleotides: TGTGCCCGCACCTCAAAACTAGCGGGGGGGCTGACCGGAATGGATGAGCAGTTCTTC. The chain has TRBV30 and TRBJ2-1; 13 bases align to TRBD2. The V segment lost 8 bases and the J segment 8 bases; nucleotides outside the gene matches: 24. Germline V gene lookup returns CDR1 GTSNPN and CDR2 SVGIG (reference sequence). The CDR3 is 19 residues long.

The V gene is TRBV15, the J gene TRBJ2-2; D is possibly TRBD1 or TRBD2 (6 bases each). In germline, CDR1 is LNHNV, CDR2 YYDKDF (reference sequence). V was pared by 5 bases and J by 5 bases, with 15 bases between. The CDR3 covers 15 residues. CDR3 bases: TGTGCCACCAGCGATCAGGGGACTGTAACCGGGGAGCTGTTTTTT. Amino acid sequence: CATSDQGTVTGELFF.

This chain links TRBV6-4 with TRBJ1-1, with D uncertain. Deletions cut 7 bases from V and 1 base from J, with 10 bases between. The CDR3 covers 13 residues. Per germline, CDR1 MRHNA and CDR2 SNTAGT. The CDR3, as DNA: TGTGCCAGCAAATTGGACCAGAACACTGAAGCTTTCTTT. Its protein is CASKLDQNTEAFF.

The rearrangement links TRBV6-5 to TRBJ2-1, with 9 bases fitting TRBD2. After removal of 10 bases from V and 2 bases from J, the junction contained 9 bases not matched to a gene. The CDR3 loop spans 15 amino acids. Germline CDR1 and CDR2: MNHEY and SVGAGI. In DNA form, the CDR3 reads TGTGCCACCACCATCAGCGGGGGGACCTACAATGAGCAGTTCTTC. It encodes CATTISGGTYNEQFF.

For the CDR3, the DNA is TGTGCCAGCAGTTACAGGGGCGATGCTAACTATGGCTACACCTTC. Protein: CASSYRGDANYGYTF. The chain has TRBV6-5 and TRBJ1-2; a weak D match, TRBD1 (5 bases). CDR3 length: 15 residues. V lost 2 bases to trimming and J lost 0 bases, with 10 bases between them. Germline V gene lookup returns CDR1 MNHEY and CDR2 SVGAGI.

The chain carries TRBV5-6 and TRBJ1-1, with D possibly TRBD1 on 6 matching bases. The CDR3 consists of 16 residues. The germline V and J ends were trimmed by 4 bases and 4 bases, with 20 bases remaining between them. From germline, CDR1 is SGHDT and CDR2 YYEEEE. The DNA of the CDR3 is TGTGCCAGCAGCAGGAGGGGGGCAAAATGGGGCACTGAAGCTTTCTTT. It is translated as CASSRRGAKWGTEAFF.

This rearrangement joins TRBV6-6 to TRBJ2-4; TRBD2 might be the D (5 bases). The germline V and J ends were trimmed by 2 bases and 4 bases, with 12 bases remaining between them. This CDR3 contains 15 residues. The V gene's germline CDR1 is MNHNY and CDR2 SVGAGI (reference sequence). As DNA, the CDR3 is TGTGCCAGCAGTTACGGGGAAGGAGGAAAAAACATTCAGTACTTC. Translated: CASSYGEGGKNIQYF.

This clone is a singleton in its sample. This chain connects TRBV6-5 to TRBJ2-7, with TRBD1 matching 7 bases. Germline V gene lookup returns CDR1 MNHEY and CDR2 SVGAGI. The CDR3 is 14 residues long. J lost 2 bases, V lost 2 bases, and 3 bases had no gene match. DNA for the CDR3: TGTGCCAGCAGTTACCTGGGACAGACCTACGAGCAGTACTTC. Its protein is CASSYLGQTYEQYF.

The chain recombines TRBV7-9 with TRBJ1-2; D is unclear. The germline V and J ends were trimmed by 4 bases and 4 bases, with 13 bases remaining between them. The CDR3 totals 14 residues. The germline V gene has CDR1 SEHNR and CDR2 FQNEAQ (reference sequence). In nucleotides, the CDR3 is TGTGCCAGCAGCTCATCCTTCGGACTCTATGGCTACACCTTC. Residues: CASSSSFGLYGYTF.

This sequence joins TRBV4-3 and TRBJ1-6; D not certain. Germline-derived CDR1 and CDR2 are LGHNA and YSLEER. V gave up 1 base and J gave up 1 base, with 5 bases separating them. There are 15 residues in the CDR3. CDR3 DNA: TGCGCCAGCAGCCAAGGACGGTCCTATAATTCACCCCTCCACTTT. The encoded protein is CASSQGRSYNSPLHF.

This chain connects TRBV4-1 to TRBJ2-3; D perhaps matches TRBD1 (6 bases). Germline values: CDR1 MGHRA, CDR2 YSYEKL. V shed 4 bases and J shed 3 bases, with 20 bases lying between them. The CDR3 totals 17 residues. CDR3 in amino acids: CASSRTPTGDLTDTQYF. DNA of the CDR3: TGCGCCAGCAGCCGAACCCCGACAGGTGATCTGACAGATACGCAGTATTTT.

V usage is TRBV5-1 and J usage is TRBJ2-7, with 8 bases aligning to TRBD1. The CDR3 loop spans 13 amino acids. V shed 4 bases and J 5 bases; nucleotides not matched to a gene: 5. Germline CDR1 and CDR2: SGHRS and YFSETQ. CDR3 residues: CASSPLTGDEQYF. The CDR3 DNA is TGCGCCAGCAGCCCCCTGACAGGGGACGAGCAGTACTTC.

The chain joins TRBV27 to TRBJ1-3; D not certain. The CDR3 is 15 amino acids. Trimming left V 5 bases short and J 3 bases short, with 14 bases between. The V gene's germline CDR1 is MNHEY and CDR2 SMNVEV (reference sequence). CDR3 sequence (DNA): TGTGCCAGCAGTCCCGCCGCCCACGGTGGAAACACCATATATTTT. It yields the protein CASSPAAHGGNTIYF.